This TCR beta chain was sequenced in a study of OX40 agonist ivuxolimab in advanced cancers. Study background: The eligibility criteria allowed prior anti-PD-1, anti-PD-L1 or anti-CTLA-4 therapy, and approximately 42% had some.

Findings of the study overall: Expanded clones were, on average, more numerous among CD8+ T cells than CD4+. Also showing low normalized T-cell clonal expansion were some of the nonresponders.

Blood was sampled at baseline, cycle 4 day 1, and cycle 7 day 1. In germline, CDR1 is SNHLY, CDR2 FYNNEI. The CDR3 has 15 amino acids. Trimming pared 2 bases from V and 2 bases from J, leaving 12 bases between. Here immunoSEQ multiplex PCR was the method, and the copy in TCRdb shows in-frame clones only, minus some. The sample carries about 46,000 clones, approximately 88% recorded once. With respect to this clone: What it binds is unknown.

The input for sequencing was CD4+ or CD8+ T cells sorted from blood, taken in a trial of the OX40 agonist ivuxolimab. This chain uses TRBV2 with TRBJ2-5; D unclear. This clonotype was obtained from an adult with an advanced solid tumor such as melanoma, head and neck, liver or kidney cancer. This CDR3 reads CASSERQTIQETQYF. The CDR3, as DNA: TGTGCCAGCAGTGAACGCCAGACCATACAAGAGACCCAGTACTTC.